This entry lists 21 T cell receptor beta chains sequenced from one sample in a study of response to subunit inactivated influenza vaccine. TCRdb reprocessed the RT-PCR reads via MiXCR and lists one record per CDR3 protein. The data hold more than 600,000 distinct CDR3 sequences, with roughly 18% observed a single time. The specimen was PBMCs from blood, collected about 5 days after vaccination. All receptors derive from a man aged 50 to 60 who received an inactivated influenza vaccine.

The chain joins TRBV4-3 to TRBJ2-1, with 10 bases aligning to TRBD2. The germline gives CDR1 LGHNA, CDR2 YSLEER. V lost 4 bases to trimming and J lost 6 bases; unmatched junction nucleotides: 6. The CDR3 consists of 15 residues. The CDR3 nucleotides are TGCGCCAGCAGCCGGAGCGGGGGGGGGCCCAATGAGCAGTTCTTC. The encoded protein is CASSRSGGGPNEQFF.

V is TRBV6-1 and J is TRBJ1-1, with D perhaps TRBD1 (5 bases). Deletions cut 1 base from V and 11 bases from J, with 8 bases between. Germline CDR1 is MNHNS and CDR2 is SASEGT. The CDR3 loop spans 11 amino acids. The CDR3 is CASSEEQEAFF. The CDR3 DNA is TGTGCCAGCAGTGAAGAACAGGAGGCTTTCTTT.

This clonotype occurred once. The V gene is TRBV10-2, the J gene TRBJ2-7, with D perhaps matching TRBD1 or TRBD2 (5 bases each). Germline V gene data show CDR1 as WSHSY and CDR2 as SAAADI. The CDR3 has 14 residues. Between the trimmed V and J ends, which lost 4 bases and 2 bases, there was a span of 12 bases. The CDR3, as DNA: TGCGCCAGCAGTGTCCCCCGGGACCCCTACGAGCAGTACTTC. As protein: CASSVPRDPYEQYF.

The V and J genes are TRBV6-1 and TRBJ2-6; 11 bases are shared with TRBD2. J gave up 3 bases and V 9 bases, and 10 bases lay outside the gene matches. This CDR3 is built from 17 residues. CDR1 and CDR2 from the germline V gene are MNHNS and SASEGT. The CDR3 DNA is TGTGCCAGTACTAGCGGGAGTCTAAAGGGTGGGGCCAACGTCCTGACTTTC. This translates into CASTSGSLKGGANVLTF.

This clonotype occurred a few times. The chain's CDR3 is CASSPGQPPYEQYF. CDR3 in DNA: TGTGCCAGCAGTCCGGGACAGCCCCCCTACGAGCAGTACTTC. V gene TRBV12-3 or TRBV12-4 combines with J gene TRBJ2-7, with 7 bases fitting TRBD1. The V gene end was trimmed by 5 bases and the J gene end by 2 bases; junction bases not matched to a gene: 6. The CDR3 contains 14 residues.

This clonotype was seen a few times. The CDR3 loop reads CSARGDRGRETQYF. CDR3 bases: TGCAGTGCTAGAGGGGACAGGGGGCGAGAGACCCAGTACTTC. The chain is built from TRBV20-1 and TRBJ2-5, with 12 bases matching TRBD1. This CDR3 has 14 residues. Germline V gene lookup returns CDR1 DFQATT and CDR2 SNEGSKA (reference sequence). Trimming cost V 1 base and J 4 bases; bases outside gene matches: 1.

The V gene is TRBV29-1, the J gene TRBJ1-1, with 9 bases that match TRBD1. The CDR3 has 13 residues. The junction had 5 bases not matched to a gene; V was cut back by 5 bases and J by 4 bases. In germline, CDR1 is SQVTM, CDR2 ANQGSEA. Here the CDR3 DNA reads TGCAGCGTTTACAGGGGGCCGCTCACTGAAGCTTTCTTT. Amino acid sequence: CSVYRGPLTEAFF.

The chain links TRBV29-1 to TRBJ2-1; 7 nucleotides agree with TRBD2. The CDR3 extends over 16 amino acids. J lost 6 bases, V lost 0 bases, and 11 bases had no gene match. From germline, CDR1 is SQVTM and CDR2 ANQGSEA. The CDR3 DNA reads TGCAGCGTTGAAGATATTCGCGGGGGTTGGGGCAATGAGCAGTTCTTC. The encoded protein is CSVEDIRGGWGNEQFF.

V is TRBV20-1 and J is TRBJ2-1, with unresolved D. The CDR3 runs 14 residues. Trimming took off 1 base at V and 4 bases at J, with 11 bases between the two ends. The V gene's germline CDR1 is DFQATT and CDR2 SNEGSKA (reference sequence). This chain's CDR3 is CSARARYQYNEQFF. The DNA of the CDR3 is TGCAGTGCTAGAGCGCGGTACCAATACAATGAGCAGTTCTTC.

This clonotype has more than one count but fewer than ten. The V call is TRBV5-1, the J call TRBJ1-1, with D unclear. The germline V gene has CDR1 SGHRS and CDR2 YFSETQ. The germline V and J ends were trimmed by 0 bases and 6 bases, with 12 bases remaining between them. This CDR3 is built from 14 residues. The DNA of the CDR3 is TGCGCCAGCAGCTTGGGGCAGAACTTTGCTGAAGCTTTCTTT. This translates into CASSLGQNFAEAFF.

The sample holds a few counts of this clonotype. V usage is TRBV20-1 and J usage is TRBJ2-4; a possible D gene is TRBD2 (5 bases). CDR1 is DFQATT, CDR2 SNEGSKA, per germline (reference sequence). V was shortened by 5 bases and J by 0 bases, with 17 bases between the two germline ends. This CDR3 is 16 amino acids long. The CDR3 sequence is CSAHRSGFSAKNIQYF. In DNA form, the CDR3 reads TGCAGTGCTCATCGCTCGGGATTTTCAGCCAAAAACATTCAGTACTTC.

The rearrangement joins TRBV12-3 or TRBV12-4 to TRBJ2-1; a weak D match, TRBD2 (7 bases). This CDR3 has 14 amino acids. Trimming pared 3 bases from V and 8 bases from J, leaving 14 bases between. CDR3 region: CASSFMGGAYEQFF. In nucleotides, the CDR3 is TGTGCCAGCAGTTTCATGGGGGGGGCCTATGAGCAGTTCTTC.

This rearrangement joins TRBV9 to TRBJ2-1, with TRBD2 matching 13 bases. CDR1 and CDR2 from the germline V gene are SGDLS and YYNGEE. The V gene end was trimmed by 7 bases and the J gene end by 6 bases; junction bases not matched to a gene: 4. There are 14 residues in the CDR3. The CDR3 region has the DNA TGTGCCAGCGGGACTAGCGGGGTCGGCAATGAGCAGTTCTTC. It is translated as CASGTSGVGNEQFF.

CDR3 in amino acids: CATSGLRASGAWNTGELFF. For the CDR3, the DNA is TGTGCCACCAGTGGCCTTCGAGCTAGCGGAGCCTGGAACACCGGGGAGCTGTTTTTT. The chain uses TRBV24-1 and TRBJ2-2; TRBD2 matches at 7 bases. CDR1 KGHDR and CDR2 SFDVKD come from the germline V gene. The V gene end was trimmed by 5 bases and the J gene end by 1 base; junction bases not matched to a gene: 15. This CDR3 has 19 amino acids.

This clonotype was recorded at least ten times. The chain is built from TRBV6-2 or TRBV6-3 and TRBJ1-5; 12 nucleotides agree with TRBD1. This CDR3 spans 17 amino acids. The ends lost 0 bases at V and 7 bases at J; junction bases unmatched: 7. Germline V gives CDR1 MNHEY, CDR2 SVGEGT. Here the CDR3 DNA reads TGTGCCAGCAGTTACTCAGGGACAGGGGGCCTCCGGCAGCCCCAGCATTTT. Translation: CASSYSGTGGLRQPQHF.

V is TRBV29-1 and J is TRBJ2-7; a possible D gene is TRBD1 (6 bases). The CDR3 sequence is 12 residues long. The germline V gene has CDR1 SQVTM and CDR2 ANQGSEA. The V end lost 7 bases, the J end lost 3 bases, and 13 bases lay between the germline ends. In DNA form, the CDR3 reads TGCAGCGCTAAGACAGGCCTCTACGAGCAGTACTTC. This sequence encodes CSAKTGLYEQYF.

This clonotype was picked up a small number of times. The CDR3 nucleotides are TGTGCCAGCAGTGACTCGGCTCCACCGAACACCGGGGAGCTGTTTTTT. This translates into CASSDSAPPNTGELFF. This rearrangement joins TRBV6-4 to TRBJ2-2; D is uncertain. This CDR3 region has 16 residues. With 0 bases removed from V and 0 bases from J, the gap between germline ends came to 8 bases. Germline values: CDR1 MRHNA, CDR2 SNTAGT.

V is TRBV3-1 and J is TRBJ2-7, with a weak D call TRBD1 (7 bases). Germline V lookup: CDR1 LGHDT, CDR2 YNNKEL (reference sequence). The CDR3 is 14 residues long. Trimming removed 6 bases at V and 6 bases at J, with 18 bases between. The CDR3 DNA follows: TGTGCCAGCAGTGGACCGGGGGCAGGGGGCGAGCAGTACTTC. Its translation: CASSGPGAGGEQYF.

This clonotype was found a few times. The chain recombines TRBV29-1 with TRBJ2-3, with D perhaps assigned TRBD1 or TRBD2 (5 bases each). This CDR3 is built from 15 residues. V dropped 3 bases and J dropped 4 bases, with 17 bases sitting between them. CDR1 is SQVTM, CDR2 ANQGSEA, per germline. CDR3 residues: CSVEWVGASPDTQYF. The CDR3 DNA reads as TGCAGCGTTGAGTGGGTAGGGGCTAGCCCAGATACGCAGTATTTT.

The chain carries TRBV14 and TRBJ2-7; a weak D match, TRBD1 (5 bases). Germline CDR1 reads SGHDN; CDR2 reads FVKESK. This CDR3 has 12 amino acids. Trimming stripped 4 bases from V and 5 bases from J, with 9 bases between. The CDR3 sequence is CASSPTAHEQYF. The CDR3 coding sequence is TGTGCCAGCAGCCCGACAGCGCACGAGCAGTACTTC.

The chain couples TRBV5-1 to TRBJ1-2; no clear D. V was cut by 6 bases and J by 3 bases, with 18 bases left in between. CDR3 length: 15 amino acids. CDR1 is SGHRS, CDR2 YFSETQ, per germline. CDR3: CASTQRVPPDYGYTF. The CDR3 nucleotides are TGCGCCAGCACCCAGAGAGTCCCGCCTGACTATGGCTACACCTTC. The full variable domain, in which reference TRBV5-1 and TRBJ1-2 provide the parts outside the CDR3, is KAGVTQTPRYLIKTRGQQVTLSCSPISGHRSVSWYQQTPGQGLQFLFEYFSETQRNKGNFPGRFSGRQFSNSRSEMNVSTLELGDSALYLCASTQRVPPDYGYTFGSGTRLTVV.